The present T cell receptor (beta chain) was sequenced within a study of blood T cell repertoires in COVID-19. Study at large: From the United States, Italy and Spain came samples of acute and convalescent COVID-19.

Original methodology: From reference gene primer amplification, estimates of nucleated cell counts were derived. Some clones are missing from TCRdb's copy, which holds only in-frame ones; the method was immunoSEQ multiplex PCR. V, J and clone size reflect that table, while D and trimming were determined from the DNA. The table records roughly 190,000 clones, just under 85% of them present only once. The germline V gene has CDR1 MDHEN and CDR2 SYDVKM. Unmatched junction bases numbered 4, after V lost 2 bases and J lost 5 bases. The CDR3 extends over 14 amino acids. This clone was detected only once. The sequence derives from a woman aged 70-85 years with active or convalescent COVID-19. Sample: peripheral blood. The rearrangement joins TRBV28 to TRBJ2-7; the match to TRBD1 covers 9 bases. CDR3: CASSLSGQGNEQYF. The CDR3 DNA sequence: TGTGCCAGCAGTTTAAGTGGACAGGGGAACGAGCAGTACTTC.